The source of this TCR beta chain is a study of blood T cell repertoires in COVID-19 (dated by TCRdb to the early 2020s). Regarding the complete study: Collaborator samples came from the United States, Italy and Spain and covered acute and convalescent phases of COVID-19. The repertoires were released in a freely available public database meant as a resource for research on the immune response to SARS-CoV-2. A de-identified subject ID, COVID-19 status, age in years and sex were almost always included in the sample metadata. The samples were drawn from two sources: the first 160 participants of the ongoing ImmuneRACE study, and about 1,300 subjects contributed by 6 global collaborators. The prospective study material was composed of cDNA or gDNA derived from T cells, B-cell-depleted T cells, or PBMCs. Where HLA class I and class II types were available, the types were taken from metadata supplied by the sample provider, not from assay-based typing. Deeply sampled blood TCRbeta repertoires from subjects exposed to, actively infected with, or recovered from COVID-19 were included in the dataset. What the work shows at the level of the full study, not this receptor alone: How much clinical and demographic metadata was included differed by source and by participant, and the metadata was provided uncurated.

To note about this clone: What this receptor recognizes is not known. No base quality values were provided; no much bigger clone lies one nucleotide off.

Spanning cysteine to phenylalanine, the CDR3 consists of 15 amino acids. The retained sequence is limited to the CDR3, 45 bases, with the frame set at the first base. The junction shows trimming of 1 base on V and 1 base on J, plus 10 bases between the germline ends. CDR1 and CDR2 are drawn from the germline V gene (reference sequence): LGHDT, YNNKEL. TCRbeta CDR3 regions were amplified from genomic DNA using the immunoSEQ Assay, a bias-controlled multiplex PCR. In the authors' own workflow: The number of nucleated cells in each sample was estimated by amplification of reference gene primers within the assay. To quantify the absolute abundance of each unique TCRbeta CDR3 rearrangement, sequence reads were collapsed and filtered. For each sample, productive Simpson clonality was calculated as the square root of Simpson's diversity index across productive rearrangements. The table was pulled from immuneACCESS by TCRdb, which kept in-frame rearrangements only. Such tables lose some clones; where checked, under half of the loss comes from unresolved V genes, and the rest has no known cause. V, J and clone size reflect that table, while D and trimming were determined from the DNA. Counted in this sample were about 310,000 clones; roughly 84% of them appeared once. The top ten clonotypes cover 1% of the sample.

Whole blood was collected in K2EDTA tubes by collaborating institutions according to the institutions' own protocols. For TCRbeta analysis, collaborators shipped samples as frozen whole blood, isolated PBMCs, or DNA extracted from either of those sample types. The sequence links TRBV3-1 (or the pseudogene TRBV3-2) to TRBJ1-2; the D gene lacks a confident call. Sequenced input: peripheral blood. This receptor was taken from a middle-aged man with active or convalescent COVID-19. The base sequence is TGTGCCAGCAGCCAAGTAGGAGGGATTAACTATGGCTACACCTTC. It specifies CASSQVGGINYGYTF.